The source of this TCR beta chain is a study of CD8+ T cells in alopecia areata. Study-wide points: Lesional tissue from the scalp (especially in alopecia totalis/universalis) showed higher clonality than normal scalp.

As regards this clone: Antigen unknown.

Lesional scalp punch biopsies and peripheral blood came from alopecia areata patients. The ends lost 6 bases at V and 0 bases at J; junction bases unmatched: 6. The CDR3 runs 15 residues. The germline gives CDR1 MNHEY, CDR2 SVGAGI. Extracted RNA was reverse transcribed, and the resulting cDNA served as sequencing template. The protocol was immunoSEQ multiplex PCR, while the TCRdb copy is restricted to in-frame clones and leaves out a portion. Of 30,000 to 40,000 clones in the sample, about three quarters are singletons; the top ten hold around 19%. The chain has TRBV6-5 and TRBJ2-3, with TRBD2 identical over 7 bases. The TCR was taken from a human donor with alopecia areata. Sequencing was done on a sample of NKG2D-low CD8+ T cells sorted from blood. The CDR3 DNA follows: TGTGCCAGCAGCAGACTTAGCGGGAGCACAGATACGCAGTATTTT. Its translation is CASSRLSGSTDTQYF.